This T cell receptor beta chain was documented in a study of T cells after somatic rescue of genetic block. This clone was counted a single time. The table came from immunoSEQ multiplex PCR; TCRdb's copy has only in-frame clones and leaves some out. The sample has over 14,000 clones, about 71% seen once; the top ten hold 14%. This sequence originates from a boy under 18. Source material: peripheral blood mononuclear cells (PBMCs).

In DNA, the CDR3 is TGTGCCAGCAGCAGACTAGCGGACTCCGGGGAGCTGTTTTTT. This translates into CASSRLADSGELFF. This sequence joins TRBV21-1 and TRBJ2-2; the table's TRBD2 call for D was not verified on the DNA. TRBV21-1 is a recognized pseudogene. The CDR3 has 14 amino acids.